This is a list of T cell receptor beta chains from one sample in a study of blood T cells in healthy people across ages. TCRdb re-called the 5' RACE reads with MiXCR, one entry per CDR3 protein. The sample lists over 1.5 million distinct CDR3 sequences, about 50% occurring once. The source material was blood. The receptors were gathered from a woman aged 40 to 50 in good health. Both conserved end residues are part of each CDR3. A D gene is named only where the DNA matches it firmly. Only part of the rows carry a size: once, few, many, or a class if the clone is expanded.

>-|TRBV24-1|TRBJ2-3|-
TGTGCCACCAGTGATACCGGCAGTCCTAGCACAGATACGCAGTATTTT
CATSDTGSPSTDTQYF
>TRBD1|TRBV29-1|TRBJ2-1|-
TGCAGCGTTGATAGAACAGGGGTTCTCAATGAGCAGTTCTTC
CSVDRTGVLNEQFF
>TRBD1|TRBV15|TRBJ2-1|-
TGTGCCACCGGACAGGAGGTTTCGTATGAGCAGTTCTTC
CATGQEVSYEQFF
>TRBD1|TRBV28|TRBJ2-5|-
TGTGCCAGCAGCCGAACAGGGGACGAGGAGACCCAGTACTTC
CASSRTGDEETQYF
>-|TRBV4-2|TRBJ2-1|-
TGTGCCAGCAGCCAAGATCGGCTTGGCGATGAGCAGTTCTTC
CASSQDRLGDEQFF
>TRBD2|TRBV27|TRBJ2-4|-
TGTGCCAGCAGTGGACTAGCCGGCGCCAAAAACATTCAGTACTTC
CASSGLAGAKNIQYF
>-|TRBV15|TRBJ2-7|few
TGTGCCACCAGCACAACGAGGTCCTCCTACGAGCAGTACTTC
CATSTTRSSYEQYF
>TRBD1|TRBV2|TRBJ2-1|few
TGTGCCAGCCGAAGACAGGGTTCCTACAATGAGCAGTTCTTC
CASRRQGSYNEQFF
>-|TRBV10-3|TRBJ1-2|-
TGTGCCATCAGTGAGTCGTCTCGGGGGGCTGTCTATGGCTACACCTTC
CAISESSRGAVYGYTF
>TRBD1|TRBV2|TRBJ2-3|-
TGTGCCAGCAGTACATCGCAGGGGACAGGGGTGGCAGATACGCAGTATTTT
CASSTSQGTGVADTQYF
>-|TRBV4-3|TRBJ1-2|-
TGCGCCAGCAGCCAAGATAATTACGGCTACTATGGCTACACCTTC
CASSQDNYGYYGYTF
>-|TRBV15|TRBJ2-7|few
TGTGCCGCCCGACCAAAGGGGGACCGTTATGAGCAGTACTTC
CAARPKGDRYEQYF
>-|TRBV7-9|TRBJ1-4|-
TGTGCCAGCAGCTTAGATTTTGAGCTCGGGACCCGCTTGGAAAAACTGTTTTTT
CASSLDFELGTRLEKLFF
>TRBD1|TRBV7-2|TRBJ2-5|-
TGTGCCAGCAGCTTTGGACAGGGGGCTCCGAAGACCCAGTACTTC
CASSFGQGAPKTQYF
>TRBD2|TRBV6-2/TRBV6-3|TRBJ2-7|few
TGTGCCAGCAGTCCAGGACTAGCGGGCCTCTACGAGCAGTACTTC
CASSPGLAGLYEQYF
>-|TRBV28|TRBJ2-7|few
TGTGCCAGCAGTTTATCGCAGGGGATGGGCGAGCAGTACTTC
CASSLSQGMGEQYF
>-|TRBV29-1|TRBJ2-3|few
TGCAGCGTTGATCAGACAGTCACAGATACGCAGTATTTT
CSVDQTVTDTQYF
>-|TRBV28|TRBJ1-5|-
TGTGCCAGCAGTTTATTGAGGGTAGTGGGCAATCAGCCCCAGCATTTT
CASSLLRVVGNQPQHF
>-|TRBV19|TRBJ2-6|few
TGTGCCAGTAGACCCTACTCTGGGGCCAACGTCCTGACTTTC
CASRPYSGANVLTF
>-|TRBV10-3|TRBJ1-6|few
TGTGCCACACAGGGAATGGTGGATTCACCCCTCCACTTT
CATQGMVDSPLHF
>-|TRBV4-3|TRBJ1-1|-
TGCGCCAGCAGCCAAGAAGCGGTAATGAACACTGAAGCTTTCTTT
CASSQEAVMNTEAFF
>-|TRBV7-9|TRBJ2-5|few
TGTGCCAGCAGCCCACTCGGACAGTACAACCAAGAGACCCAGTACTTC
CASSPLGQYNQETQYF
>-|TRBV7-2|TRBJ2-1|-
TGTGCCAGCACCCAACTAGTTGTCAATGAGCAGTTCTTC
CASTQLVVNEQFF
>-|TRBV4-3|TRBJ2-7|-
TGCGCCAGCAGCCAAGAATGGGTCCAGCGGTCCTACGAGCAGTACTTC
CASSQEWVQRSYEQYF
>TRBD1|TRBV27|TRBJ2-3|once
TGTGCCAGCAGTTTAGCAGGGGGCGTCGACGGCACAGATACGCAGTATTTT
CASSLAGGVDGTDTQYF
>-|TRBV7-2|TRBJ2-5|few
TGTGCCAGCAGCTTAATGGACGGGTATTGGGAGACCCAGTACTTC
CASSLMDGYWETQYF
>-|TRBV27|TRBJ2-4|many
TGTGCCAGCAGTTTGGACAGAACCAAAAACATTCAGTACTTC
CASSLDRTKNIQYF
>-|TRBV6-2/TRBV6-3|TRBJ1-2|-
TGTGCCAGCAGTTACGGTCAGGGGTACAACTATGGCTACACCTTC
CASSYGQGYNYGYTF
>TRBD1|TRBV12-3/TRBV12-4|TRBJ2-5|-
TGTGCCAGCAGTAACAGACAGGGGGGGGAGACCCAGTACTTC
CASSNRQGGETQYF
>-|TRBV12-3/TRBV12-4|TRBJ1-2|-
TGTGCCAGCAGTTTGGACTGGTTAAAGGGCTACACCTTC
CASSLDWLKGYTF
>-|TRBV20-1|TRBJ2-4|few
TGCAGTGCTCCCGGACAAGTAGCCAAAAACATTCAGTACTTC
CSAPGQVAKNIQYF
>-|TRBV27|TRBJ1-5|few
TGTGCCAGCAGTTTCCGGTCTAGCAATCAGCCCCAGCATTTT
CASSFRSSNQPQHF
>TRBD2|TRBV6-1|TRBJ2-7|few
TGTGCCAGCGGGGGAGCGGGGGAGAGCGGAGTCTACGAGCAGTACTTC
CASGGAGESGVYEQYF
>-|TRBV27|TRBJ2-3|-
TGTGCCAGCAGTTACCTGGGGGAGGGGGCTACGCAGTATTTT
CASSYLGEGATQYF
>TRBD1|TRBV7-9|TRBJ2-1|-
TGTGCCAGCAGCTTATTCGGGGACAGGGGGAAGAATGAGCAGTTCTTC
CASSLFGDRGKNEQFF
>-|TRBV28|TRBJ2-1|-
TGTGCCAGCACCTTATGGGGGAGCTCCTACAATGAGCAGTTCTTC
CASTLWGSSYNEQFF
>-|TRBV6-5|TRBJ2-3|-
TGTGCCAGCAGCCGACAACAGGGTTCAGATACGCAGTATTTT
CASSRQQGSDTQYF
>-|TRBV5-1|TRBJ2-1|-
TGCGCCAGCAGCTTGGTACCCGAGACAGCCACTGAGCAGTTCTTC
CASSLVPETATEQFF
>-|TRBV29-1|TRBJ2-3|-
TGCAGCGTTCTGGGGAGCACAGATACGCAGTATTTT
CSVLGSTDTQYF
>-|TRBV27|TRBJ1-1|-
TGTGTCAGCAGTTTAGATCACAACACTGAAGCTTTCTTT
CVSSLDHNTEAFF
>-|TRBV11-2|TRBJ2-5|few
TGTGCCAGCAGCATACCGCGGGGTGGGGAGACCCAGTACTTC
CASSIPRGGETQYF
>TRBD1|TRBV6-1|TRBJ2-7|-
TGTGCCAGCAGTGAAGGGACAGGCCCCGCCTACGAGCAGTACTTC
CASSEGTGPAYEQYF